The subject of this entry is one T cell receptor (beta chain). The antigen is undetermined. This record comes from a study of T-cell memory formation after mild COVID-19. Study results and caveats: Pre-infection memory contained some responding clones, which suggested that cross-reactive memory had joined. Day 15 to 85 contractors were CD4/CD8 balanced; later expanders leaned CD4+.

Employing constant-segment primers, 5'RACE generated TCR alpha and TCR beta cDNA libraries bearing sample barcodes and UMIs. One entry per CDR3 protein results from TCRdb running MiXCR on the 5' RACE reads. The sample contains hundreds of thousands of distinct CDR3 sequences, around 20% of which appear only once. The CDR3 sequence is 16 residues long. From germline, CDR1 is SGHRS and CDR2 YFSETQ. The V end lost 1 base, the J end lost 4 bases, and 17 bases lay between the germline ends. The sequenced sample consisted of PBMCs or a T cell subset sorted from them (not recorded which). The sequence was obtained from a young man who had mild COVID-19 (a few samples of this study predate the infection). Cell type and time point are not known. The V gene is TRBV5-1, the J gene TRBJ1-2; perhaps TRBD1 as D (5 bases). CDR3 loop: CASSLYAGSLTYGYTF. The CDR3 DNA reads as TGCGCCAGCAGCTTGTATGCAGGGTCTTTGACCTATGGCTACACCTTC.